This TCR beta chain was sequenced for a study of blood T cells in healthy people across ages. Whole-study results and caveats: Researchers deemed the diversity estimates from one million T cells underestimates. Getting older went along with TCR beta diversity per million T cells dropping roughly linearly.

Together with a sample-barcoded 5' primer, a J-beta primer mix was included in a second PCR lasting about 7 to 12 cycles. No fewer than 2.5 million CDR3-containing paired-end reads came from each sample. TCRdb reprocessed the 5' RACE reads via MiXCR and lists one record per CDR3 protein. This table holds hundreds of thousands of distinct CDR3 sequences, approximately 44% found once. With respect to this clonotype: The target antigen is unknown.

The CDR3 spans 14 residues. Germline trimming cut 3 bases from V and 9 bases from J; bases unmatched to any gene: 6. Per the germline V gene, CDR1 is DFQATT and CDR2 is SNEGSKA (reference sequence). This receptor was obtained from a man in his 60s in good health. This chain links TRBV20-1 with TRBJ1-6; 9 nucleotides match TRBD1. The sequencing sample was made of blood. In DNA, the CDR3 is TGCAGTGCTAGCCCCGGACAGGGGCGTTCACCCCTCCACTTT. Its protein product is CSASPGQGRSPLHF.